These 18 T cell receptor beta chains were all obtained from the same sample, sequenced in a study of healthy donors' naive CD4 and CD8 T cells. A linear amplification protocol produced the TCR libraries from roughly 550 ng of total RNA. TCRdb fed the reads into MiXCR, producing one record per CDR3 protein. The sample has approximately 200,000 distinct CDR3 sequences; over 60% are singletons. Material for sequencing was naive CD4+ and CD8+ T cells sorted from blood, pooled from several donors. These receptors all stem from a pool of human donors in good health; the sample pools cells from several healthy donors.

The genes are TRBV20-1 and TRBJ2-7; D remains unclear. Between the trimmed V and J ends, which lost 3 bases and 7 bases, there was a span of 10 bases. CDR1 DFQATT and CDR2 SNEGSKA come from the germline V gene (reference sequence). The CDR3 has 11 residues. The CDR3 here is CSARDRQEQYF. The CDR3 DNA is TGCAGTGCTAGGGATCGACAAGAGCAGTACTTC.

Note on this clonotype: One junction end disagrees with the germline gene, perhaps due to a read error. The V and J genes are TRBV5-1 and TRBJ2-7, with D possibly being TRBD2 (6 bases). This CDR3 has 14 amino acids. Germline values: CDR1 SGHRS, CDR2 YFSETQ. CDR3 sequence reads: CASARGSGTYEQYF. As DNA, the CDR3 is TGTGCCAGCGCCCGGGGGAGTGGAACCTACGAGCAGTACTTC.

The sample holds many counts of this clonotype. J is TRBJ1-1 and V is TRBV12-3 or TRBV12-4; TRBD1 might be the D (6 bases). The CDR3 has 11 amino acids. V was shortened by 10 bases and J by 5 bases, with 11 bases between the two germline ends. The CDR3 DNA sequence: TGTGCCACACAGGGAGGGACTGAAGCTTTCTTT. Translation: CATQGGTEAFF.

The chain uses TRBV5-4 and TRBJ2-2; the match to TRBD2 covers 12 bases. The J segment lost 2 bases and the V segment lost 4 bases, leaving 12 bases of the junction unmatched. The CDR3 has 19 residues. Germline loops: CDR1 SGHNT, CDR2 YYREEE (reference sequence). The CDR3 region has the DNA TGTGCCAGCAGCACCAAACGACTAGCGGGGGCCGGAAACACCGGGGAGCTGTTTTTT. Amino acids: CASSTKRLAGAGNTGELFF. Supplemented by reference TRBV5-4 and TRBJ2-2, the full variable domain reads ETGVTQSPTHLIKTRGQQVTLRCSSQSGHNTVSWYQQALGQGPQFIFQYYREEENGRGNFPPRFSGLQFPNYSSELNVNALELDDSALYLCASSTKRLAGAGNTGELFFGEGSRLTVL.

The chain joins TRBV29-1 to TRBJ2-1, with D tentatively TRBD2 (6 bases). Per germline, CDR1 SQVTM and CDR2 ANQGSEA. The V end was cut by 4 bases, the J end by 3 bases, with 13 bases between. CDR3 size: 14 residues. For the CDR3, the DNA is TGCAGCGTTGTAGTGGCTAGCGACTACAATGAGCAGTTCTTC. This codes for CSVVVASDYNEQFF.

The rearrangement links TRBV11-2 to TRBJ2-5; D call uncertain. The germline V gene encodes CDR1 SGHAT and CDR2 FQNNGV. This CDR3 comprises 15 residues. V lost 0 bases and J 6 bases, leaving 14 bases between the germline ends. The CDR3 reads CASSLEWAGSQTQYF. The CDR3 bases are TGTGCCAGCAGCTTAGAATGGGCTGGTAGTCAGACCCAGTACTTC. Variable domain in full (rest from reference TRBV11-2 and TRBJ2-5): EAGVAQSPRYKIIEKRQSVAFWCNPISGHATLYWYQQILGQGPKLLIQFQNNGVVDDSQLPKDRFSAERLKGVDSTLKIQPAKLEDSAVYLCASSLEWAGSQTQYFGPGTRLLVL.

This clonotype was counted only a few times. The rearrangement joins TRBV4-3 to TRBJ1-1, with D unresolved. Germline assignment: CDR1 LGHNA and CDR2 YSLEER. V lost 2 bases and J lost 0, with 4 bases in between. The CDR3 has 13 amino acids. Here the CDR3 DNA reads TGCGCCAGCAGCCAAATGGTGAACACTGAAGCTTTCTTT. Amino acids: CASSQMVNTEAFF.

The chain links TRBV18 to TRBJ1-1, with unresolved D. V was shortened by 0 bases and J by 8 bases, with 16 bases between the two germline ends. Germline assignment: CDR1 KGHSH and CDR2 LQKENI. The CDR3 is made up of 15 amino acids. The CDR3 DNA reads as TGTGCCAGCTCACCACCGAACGTACGGAGAGAGGAAGCTTTCTTT. Its protein is CASSPPNVRREEAFF. The entire variable domain, with the rest obtained from reference TRBV18 and TRBJ1-1, is as follows: NAGVMQNPRHLVRRRGQEARLRCSPMKGHSHVYWYRQLPEEGLKFMVYLQKENIIDESGMPKERFSAEFPKEGPSILRIQQVVRGDSAAYFCASSPPNVRREEAFFGQGTRLTVV.

The gene calls are TRBV6-2 or TRBV6-3 and TRBJ1-5; no definite D call. The CDR3 loop spans 14 amino acids. V gave up 5 bases and J gave up 5 bases, with 13 bases separating them. The germline gives CDR1 MNHEY, CDR2 SVGEGT. CDR3 loop: CASSKDGSYQPQHF. The CDR3 DNA reads TGTGCCAGCAGTAAGGACGGTAGTTATCAGCCCCAGCATTTT.

This chain uses TRBV7-2 with TRBJ2-3, with 7 bases that match TRBD1. The trim removed 7 bases at V and 0 bases at J, leaving 7 bases unmatched. The germline V gene has CDR1 SGHTA and CDR2 FQGNSA. This CDR3 region has 15 residues. The CDR3 DNA reads as TGTGCCAGCAACGCCATGGGACAGAGCACAGATACGCAGTATTTT. It translates to CASNAMGQSTDTQYF.

This chain links TRBV19 with TRBJ1-1, with a possible D match to TRBD1 (6 bases). The V gene lost 6 bases and the J gene lost 1 base, with 18 bases spanning the gap. CDR3 length equals 16 residues. Germline V gives CDR1 LNHDA, CDR2 SQIVND (reference sequence). The CDR3 DNA reads TGTGCCAGTAGGATGGGACAAACCGTTCCGAACACTGAAGCTTTCTTT. Translated, it gives CASRMGQTVPNTEAFF.

This chain joins TRBV5-1 and TRBJ2-3, with TRBD1 as a possible D gene (6 bases). Deletions cut 1 base from V and 3 bases from J, with 9 bases between. The CDR3 extends over 14 amino acids. The germline V gene encodes CDR1 SGHRS and CDR2 YFSETQ. The CDR3, as DNA: TGCGCCAGCAGCTTGTCAACAGGGACAGATACGCAGTATTTT. It encodes CASSLSTGTDTQYF.

The CDR3 nucleotides are TGCAGTGCTAGGGAAAAGGGGCTAGCGGGATCCTACAATGAGCAGTTCTTC. Its translation: CSAREKGLAGSYNEQFF. The V call is TRBV20-1, the J call TRBJ2-1, with 9 bases lining up with TRBD2. Germline assignment: CDR1 DFQATT and CDR2 SNEGSKA (reference sequence). CDR3 length: 17 amino acids. The J segment lost 1 base and the V segment lost 3 bases, leaving 10 bases of the junction unmatched.

V is TRBV27 and J is TRBJ2-7, with D maybe TRBD1 (6 bases). The germline gives CDR1 MNHEY, CDR2 SMNVEV (reference sequence). The CDR3 spans 14 residues. Trimming took off 0 bases at V and 5 bases at J, with 11 bases between the two ends. The CDR3 loop is CASSLSNRANEQYF. The CDR3 DNA reads TGTGCCAGCAGTTTATCGAACAGGGCTAACGAGCAGTACTTC.

Written as DNA, the CDR3 is TGTGCCAGTAGTATTGTTGCGGGCGGCCTCTACGAGCAGTACTTC. Encoded protein: CASSIVAGGLYEQYF. The gene calls are TRBV19 and TRBJ2-7, with a weak D call TRBD2 (5 bases). The CDR3 sequence is 15 residues long. V was clipped by 3 bases and J by 3 bases, with 15 bases between them. Germline V gene sequence: CDR1 LNHDA, CDR2 SQIVND (reference sequence).

The chain joins TRBV12-3 or TRBV12-4 to TRBJ2-1; D is perhaps TRBD2 (6 bases). This CDR3 contains 14 residues. With 7 bases removed from V and 1 base from J, the gap between germline ends came to 11 bases. CDR3 amino acids: CASTLGGSYNEQFF. In nucleotides, the CDR3 is TGTGCCAGCACCCTCGGGGGATCCTACAATGAGCAGTTCTTC.

In its sample, this clonotype was seen a few times. The CDR3 here is CASSLDYVYEQYF. In DNA, the CDR3 is TGTGCCAGCAGCTTAGACTACGTATACGAGCAGTACTTC. This rearrangement joins TRBV11-2 to TRBJ2-7; the D is unclear. The CDR3 is 13 residues long. Trimming shortened V by 0 bases and J by 4 bases, and 7 bases separated the two germline ends. The V gene's germline CDR1 is SGHAT and CDR2 FQNNGV. The full variable domain, completed using reference TRBV11-2 and TRBJ2-7, is EAGVAQSPRYKIIEKRQSVAFWCNPISGHATLYWYQQILGQGPKLLIQFQNNGVVDDSQLPKDRFSAERLKGVDSTLKIQPAKLEDSAVYLCASSLDYVYEQYFGPGTRLTVT.

Comment on this clonotype: An end of the junction differs from the germline gene, which may be a read error. The J gene is TRBJ1-5, the V gene TRBV12-3 or TRBV12-4; no clear D gene. This CDR3 has 15 amino acids. The CDR3 DNA is TGTGCCATCAGTATAGACGGTGATAGCAATCAGCCCCAGCATTTT. Residues: CAISIDGDSNQPQHF.